This T cell receptor beta chain was documented in a study of blood T cell repertoires in COVID-19. Only in-frame clones appear in the TCRdb table, and some are missing; sequencing was by immunoSEQ multiplex PCR. The profile shows 160,000 or so clones, roughly four fifths of them singletons. The CDR3 length is 16 residues. The trim removed 1 base at V and 4 bases at J, leaving 7 bases unmatched. Germline-derived CDR1 and CDR2 are MGHRA and YSYEKL. This rearrangement joins TRBV4-1 to TRBJ1-5; TRBD1 aligns across 7 bases. The clonotype was recovered from a man aged 60-69 years with active or convalescent COVID-19. The sequencing sample was made of peripheral blood. The DNA of the CDR3 is TGCGCCAGCAGCCAAGCTTTAGGACAGGAAAATCAGCCCCAGCATTTT. Protein sequence: CASSQALGQENQPQHF.